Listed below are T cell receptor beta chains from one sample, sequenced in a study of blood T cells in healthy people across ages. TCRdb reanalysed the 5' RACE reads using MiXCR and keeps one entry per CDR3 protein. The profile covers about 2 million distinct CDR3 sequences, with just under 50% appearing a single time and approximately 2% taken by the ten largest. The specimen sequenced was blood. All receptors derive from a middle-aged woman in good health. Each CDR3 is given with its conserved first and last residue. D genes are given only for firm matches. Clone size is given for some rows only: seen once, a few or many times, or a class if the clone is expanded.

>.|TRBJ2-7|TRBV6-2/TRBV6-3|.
TGTGCCAGCAGTTACCTCCAACATAGTTACTCCTACAATGAGCAGTACTTC
CASSYLQHSYSYNEQYF
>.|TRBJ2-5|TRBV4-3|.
TGCGCCAGCAGCCAGATTCAACGGGAGACCCAGTACTTC
CASSQIQRETQYF
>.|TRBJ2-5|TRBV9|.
TGTGCCAGCAGCGTAGGGGCAGGGGCCGGGGAGACCCAGTACTTC
CASSVGAGAGETQYF
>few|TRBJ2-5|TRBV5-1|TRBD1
TGCGCCAGCAGCTTGGAGGCGGACAGGGGGCGTTCGACCCAGTACTTC
CASSLEADRGRSTQYF
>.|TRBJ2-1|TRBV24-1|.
TGTGCCACCAGTGATGTGGCCAAAAGCGACAATGAGCAGTTCTTC
CATSDVAKSDNEQFF
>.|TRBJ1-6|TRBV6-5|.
TGTGCCAGCAGCTCGGCCACAGGCGGTTTACCCCTCCACTTT
CASSSATGGLPLHF
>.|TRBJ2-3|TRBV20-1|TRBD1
TGCAGTGCTAGTATTTTGGGGACAGGGGCTTCCACAGATACGCAGTATTTT
CSASILGTGASTDTQYF
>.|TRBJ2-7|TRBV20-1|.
TGCAGTGCGTCAACAGGGAACGAGCAGTACTTC
CSASTGNEQYF
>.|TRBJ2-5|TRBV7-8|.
TGTGCCAGCAGCTTAGTAGGCGGTCCCTTGGAGCAGTACTTC
CASSLVGGPLEQYF
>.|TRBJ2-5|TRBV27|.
TGTGCCAGCAGTTCCGTGAATCTGGAGACCCAGTACTTC
CASSSVNLETQYF
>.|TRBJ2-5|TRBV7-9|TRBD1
TGTGCCAGCAGCTCACCCTCGAGACAGGGGCAAGAGACCCAGTACTTC
CASSSPSRQGQETQYF
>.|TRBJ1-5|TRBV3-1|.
TGTGCCAGCAGCCAAGATCCCGGGACTCAGCCCCAGCATTTT
CASSQDPGTQPQHF
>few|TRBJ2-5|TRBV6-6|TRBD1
TGTGCCAGCAGTTACGCGGCAGGGGGAGAGACCCAGTACTTC
CASSYAAGGETQYF
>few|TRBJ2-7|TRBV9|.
TGTGCCAGCAGCCGGACACCCGTCTACGAGCAGTACTTC
CASSRTPVYEQYF
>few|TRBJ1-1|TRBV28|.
TGTGCCAGCAGTTCCCCCGGAATGAACACTGAAGCTTTCTTT
CASSSPGMNTEAFF
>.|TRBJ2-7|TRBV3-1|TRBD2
TGTGCCAGCAGCCAAGCTCCCGGGAGGCTAGGGGAGCAGTACTTC
CASSQAPGRLGEQYF
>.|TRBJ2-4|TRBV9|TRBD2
TGTGCCAGCAGCCCGGGAAGCGGGGGGGGGAACATTCAGTACTTC
CASSPGSGGGNIQYF
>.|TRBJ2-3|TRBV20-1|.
TGCAGTGCTAAAAATGTAGCGGAGGCAGATACGCAGTATTTT
CSAKNVAEADTQYF
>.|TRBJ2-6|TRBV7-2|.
TGTGCCAGCAGCTACCACAGGGTATTGGGGGCCAACGTCCTGACTTTC
CASSYHRVLGANVLTF
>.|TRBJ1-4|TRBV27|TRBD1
TGTGCCAGCAGTTGGAGCCGGGACAGGGGGGCAACTAATGAAAAACTGTTTTTT
CASSWSRDRGATNEKLFF
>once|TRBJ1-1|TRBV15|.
TGTGCCACCAGCAGAGGGGACGGGGAGGAAGCTTTCTTT
CATSRGDGEEAFF
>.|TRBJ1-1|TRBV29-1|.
TGCAGCGTTGTTGGTCAGGTTATAACTGAAGCTTTCTTT
CSVVGQVITEAFF
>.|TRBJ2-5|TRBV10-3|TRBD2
TGTGCCATCGACGCCCGGGGGGTAGGTCAGGCCCAGTACTTC
CAIDARGVGQAQYF
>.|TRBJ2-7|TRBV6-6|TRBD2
TGTGCCAGCAGTTACTCGACCGGAGCGGGGGGCTCGGGCGAGCAGTACTTC
CASSYSTGAGGSGEQYF
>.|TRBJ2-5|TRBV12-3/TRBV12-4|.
TGTGCCAGCAGTTTTGGACCTGGACAGCAAGAGACCCAGTACTTC
CASSFGPGQQETQYF
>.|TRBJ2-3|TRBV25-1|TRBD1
TGTGCCAGCAGTGAGCGGACAGGAGGTGGATCAGCTACGCAGTATTTT
CASSERTGGGSATQYF
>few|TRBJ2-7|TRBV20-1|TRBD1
TGCAGTGCTAGAGATCTCGGACAGGTTAACTCCTACGAGCAGTACTTC
CSARDLGQVNSYEQYF
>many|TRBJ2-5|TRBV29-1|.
TGCAGCGCACCCCCAGGGGTAGGAGAGACCCAGTACTTC
CSAPPGVGETQYF
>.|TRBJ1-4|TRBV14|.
TGTGCCAGCAGCCGACAGGTCAATAATGAAAAACTGTTTTTT
CASSRQVNNEKLFF
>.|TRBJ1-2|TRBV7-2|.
TGTGCCAGCAGCTTAGTAGACAGCTATGGCTACACCTTC
CASSLVDSYGYTF
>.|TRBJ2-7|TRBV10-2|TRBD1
TGCGCCAGCAGTGAGTTGAAGACGGGACAGGGGTCCTACGAGCAGTACTTC
CASSELKTGQGSYEQYF
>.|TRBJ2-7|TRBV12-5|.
TGTGCTAGTGGGGACCTTCACGAGCAGTACTTC
CASGDLHEQYF
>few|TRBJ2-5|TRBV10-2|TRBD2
TGCGCCAGCAGGGTAGCGGGGGGGCCAGCTCGGGGGACCCAGTACTTC
CASRVAGGPARGTQYF
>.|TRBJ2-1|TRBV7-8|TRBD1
TGTGCCAGCAGCGCGACAGGGACCTCCTACAATGAGCAGTTCTTC
CASSATGTSYNEQFF
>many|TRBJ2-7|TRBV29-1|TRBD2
TGCAGCGTTGTGGGAGGGAACTCCTACGAGCAGTACTTC
CSVVGGNSYEQYF
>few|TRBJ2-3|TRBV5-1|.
TGCGCCAGCAGCTTGTGGGGCATGGATACGCAGTATTTT
CASSLWGMDTQYF
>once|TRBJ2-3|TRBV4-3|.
TGCGCCAGCAGCCAAGATAGGGCCACTGCTACGCAGTATTTT
CASSQDRATATQYF
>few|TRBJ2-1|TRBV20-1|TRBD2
TGCAGTGCTAGACGGGGGGGACGGGTAGATGAGCAGTTCTTC
CSARRGGRVDEQFF
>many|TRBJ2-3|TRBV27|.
TGTGCCAGCAGCTTAGGGTCAGGGTCCACAGATACGCAGTATTTT
CASSLGSGSTDTQYF
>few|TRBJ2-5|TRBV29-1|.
TGCAGCGTCGAGCCCGGGACACACCTGGGTGAGCAGTACTTC
CSVEPGTHLGEQYF
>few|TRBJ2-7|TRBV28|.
TGTGCCAGCAGTTTTTCATTCGAGCAGTACTTC
CASSFSFEQYF
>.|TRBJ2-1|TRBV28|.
TGTGCCAGCTGCCCAGGGAGGTACTACAATGAGCAGTTCTTC
CASCPGRYYNEQFF
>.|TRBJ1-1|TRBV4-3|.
TGCGCCAGCAGCCAAGACAAAACAGAGAACACTGAAGCTTTCTTT
CASSQDKTENTEAFF
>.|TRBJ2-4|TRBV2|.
TGTGCCAGCAGGGGTGGTCGGGGGACCCAAAACATTCAGTACTTC
CASRGGRGTQNIQYF
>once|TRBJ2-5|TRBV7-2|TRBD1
TGTGCCAGCAGCCAAACCACAGGGGGAGGAGAGACCCAGTACTTC
CASSQTTGGGETQYF
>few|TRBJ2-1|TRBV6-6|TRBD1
TGTGCCAGCAGTTCAACGGGACAGGGATCTTCCAATGAGCAGTTCTTC
CASSSTGQGSSNEQFF
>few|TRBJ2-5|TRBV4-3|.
TGCGCCAGCAGCCAAGGGTCCGGGGCTCAAGAGACCCAGTACTTC
CASSQGSGAQETQYF
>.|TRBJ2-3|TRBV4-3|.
TGCGCCAGCAGCCAAGACGAGGGGTTCCGCACAGATACGCAGTATTTT
CASSQDEGFRTDTQYF
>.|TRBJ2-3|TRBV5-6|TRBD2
TGTGCCAGCAGCTTGGATGGCCAACTAGCGGGGGGACCAGATACGCAGTATTTT
CASSLDGQLAGGPDTQYF
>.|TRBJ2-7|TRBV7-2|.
TGTGCCAGCAGCTTAGAAGCACCATCCTACAATGAGCAGTACTTC
CASSLEAPSYNEQYF
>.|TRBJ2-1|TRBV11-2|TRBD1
TGTGCCACCAATAATTACATCGTCCCGGGACAGGTATTCTCCTACAATGAGCAGTTCTTC
CATNNYIVPGQVFSYNEQFF
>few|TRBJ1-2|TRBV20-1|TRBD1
TGCAGTGCTCGGGACAGGGGGCGCGGTTTGTATGGCTACACCTTC
CSARDRGRGLYGYTF